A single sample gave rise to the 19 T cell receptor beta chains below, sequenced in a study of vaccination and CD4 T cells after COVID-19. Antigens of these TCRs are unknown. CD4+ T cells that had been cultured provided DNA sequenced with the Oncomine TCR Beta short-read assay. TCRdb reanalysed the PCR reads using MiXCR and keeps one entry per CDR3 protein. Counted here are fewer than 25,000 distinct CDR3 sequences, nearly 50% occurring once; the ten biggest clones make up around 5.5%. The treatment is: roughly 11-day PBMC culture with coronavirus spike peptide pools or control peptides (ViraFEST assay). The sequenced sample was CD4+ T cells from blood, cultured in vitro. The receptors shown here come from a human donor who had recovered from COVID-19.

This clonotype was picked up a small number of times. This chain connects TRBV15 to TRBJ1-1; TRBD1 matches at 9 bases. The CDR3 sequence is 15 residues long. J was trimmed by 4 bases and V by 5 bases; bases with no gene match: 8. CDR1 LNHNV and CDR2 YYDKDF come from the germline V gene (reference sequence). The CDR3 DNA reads TGTGCCACCAGCCGATCACCGGGACAGGGCACTGAAGCTTTCTTT. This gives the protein CATSRSPGQGTEAFF.

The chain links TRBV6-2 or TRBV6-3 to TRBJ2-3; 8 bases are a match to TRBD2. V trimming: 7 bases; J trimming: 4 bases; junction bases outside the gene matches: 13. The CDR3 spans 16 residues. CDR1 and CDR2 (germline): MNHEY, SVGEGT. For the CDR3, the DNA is TGTGCCAGCAAGCGGGGACTAGTAGGTGGGGCAGATACGCAGTATTTT. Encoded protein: CASKRGLVGGADTQYF.

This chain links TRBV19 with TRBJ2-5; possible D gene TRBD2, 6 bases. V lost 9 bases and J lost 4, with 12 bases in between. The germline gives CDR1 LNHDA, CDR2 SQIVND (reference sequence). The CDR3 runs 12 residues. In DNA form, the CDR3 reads TGTGCCAGCTCCAGGAGGGGAGAGACCCAGTACTTC. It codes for CASSRRGETQYF.

The CDR3 DNA follows: TGCGCCAGCAGCTTGGGACAGGGGGCGTCCGAGCAGTACTTC. Translating gives CASSLGQGASEQYF. The V and J genes are TRBV5-1 and TRBJ2-7; 10 bases align to TRBD1. The CDR3 is 14 amino acids. The V segment lost 0 bases and the J segment 6 bases; nucleotides outside the gene matches: 3. Germline CDR1 is SGHRS and CDR2 is YFSETQ.

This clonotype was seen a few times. The CDR3 protein is CASSGRQGAAYEQYF. CDR3 sequence (DNA): TGTGCCAGCAGCGGCCGACAGGGGGCTGCCTACGAGCAGTACTTC. The chain combines TRBV7-2 with TRBJ2-7, with 10 bases identical to TRBD1. The junction had 6 bases not matched to a gene; V was cut back by 5 bases and J by 2 bases. There are 15 residues in the CDR3. CDR1 and CDR2 from the germline V gene are SGHTA and FQGNSA.

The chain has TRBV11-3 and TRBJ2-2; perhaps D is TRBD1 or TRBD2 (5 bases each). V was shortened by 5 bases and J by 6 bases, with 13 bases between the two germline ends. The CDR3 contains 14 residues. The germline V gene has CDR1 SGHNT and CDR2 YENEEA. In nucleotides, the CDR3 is TGTGCCAGCAGCAAAGGGACCACGGCCGGGGAGCTGTTTTTT. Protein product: CASSKGTTAGELFF.

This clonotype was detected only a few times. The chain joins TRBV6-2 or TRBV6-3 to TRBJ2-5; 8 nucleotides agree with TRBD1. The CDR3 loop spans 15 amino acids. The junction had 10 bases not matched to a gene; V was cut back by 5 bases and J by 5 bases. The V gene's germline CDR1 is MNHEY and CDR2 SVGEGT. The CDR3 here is CASSPQGAEWETQYF. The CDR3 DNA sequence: TGTGCCAGCAGTCCTCAGGGGGCGGAATGGGAGACCCAGTACTTC.

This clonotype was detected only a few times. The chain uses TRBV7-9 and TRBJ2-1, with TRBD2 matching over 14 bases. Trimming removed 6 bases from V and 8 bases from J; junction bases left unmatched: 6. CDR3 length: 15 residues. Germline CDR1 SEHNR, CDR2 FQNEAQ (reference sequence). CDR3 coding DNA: TGTGCCAGCAGTCCCGGGACTAGCGGGAGCGATGAGCAGTTCTTC. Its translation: CASSPGTSGSDEQFF.

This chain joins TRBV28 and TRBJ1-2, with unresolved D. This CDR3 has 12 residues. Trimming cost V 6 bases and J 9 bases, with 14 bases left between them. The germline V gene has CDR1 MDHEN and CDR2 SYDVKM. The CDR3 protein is CASRGTAIRYTF. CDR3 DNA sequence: TGTGCCAGCAGAGGCACAGCCATTCGCTACACCTTC.

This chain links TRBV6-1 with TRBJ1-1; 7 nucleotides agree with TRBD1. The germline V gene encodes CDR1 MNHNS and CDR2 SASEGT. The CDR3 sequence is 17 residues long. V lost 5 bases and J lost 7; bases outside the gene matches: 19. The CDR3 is CASSLRTGGVLAVEAFF. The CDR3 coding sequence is TGTGCCAGCAGTCTCCGGACAGGAGGGGTGCTTGCCGTTGAAGCTTTCTTT.

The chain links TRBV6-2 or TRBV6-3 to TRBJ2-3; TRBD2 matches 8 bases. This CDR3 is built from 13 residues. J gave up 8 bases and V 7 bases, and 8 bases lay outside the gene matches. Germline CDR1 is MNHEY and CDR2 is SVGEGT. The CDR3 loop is CASTQGGGITQYF. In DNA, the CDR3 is TGTGCCAGCACCCAAGGCGGGGGGATTACGCAGTATTTT.

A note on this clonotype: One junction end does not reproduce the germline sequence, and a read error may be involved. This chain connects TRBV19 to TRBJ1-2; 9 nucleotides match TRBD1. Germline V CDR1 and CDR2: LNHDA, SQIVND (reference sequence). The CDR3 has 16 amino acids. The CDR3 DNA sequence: TGTGCCAGTAGTTTAGAGGGACAGGGATTAAGTCTTGGCTACGCCTTC. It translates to CASSLEGQGLSLGYAF.

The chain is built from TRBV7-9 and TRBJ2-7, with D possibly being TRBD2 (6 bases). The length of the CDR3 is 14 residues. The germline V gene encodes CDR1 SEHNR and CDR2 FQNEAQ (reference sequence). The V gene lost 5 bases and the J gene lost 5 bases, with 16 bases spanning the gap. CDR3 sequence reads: CASSLGTYKNEQYF. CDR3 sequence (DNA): TGTGCCAGCAGCCTCGGGACTTATAAAAACGAGCAGTACTTC.

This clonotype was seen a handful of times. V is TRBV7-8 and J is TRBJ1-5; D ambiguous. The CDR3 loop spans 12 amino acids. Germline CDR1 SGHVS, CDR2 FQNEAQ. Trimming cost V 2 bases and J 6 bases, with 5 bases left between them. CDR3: CASSLISQPQHF. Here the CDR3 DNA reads TGTGCCAGCAGCTTAATCAGTCAGCCCCAGCATTTT.

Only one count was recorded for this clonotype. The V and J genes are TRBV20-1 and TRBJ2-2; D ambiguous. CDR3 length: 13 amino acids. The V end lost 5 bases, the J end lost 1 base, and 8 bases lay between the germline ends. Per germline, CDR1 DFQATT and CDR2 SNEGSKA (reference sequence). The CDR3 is CSAWARNTGELFF. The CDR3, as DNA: TGCAGTGCTTGGGCGAGGAACACCGGGGAGCTGTTTTTT.

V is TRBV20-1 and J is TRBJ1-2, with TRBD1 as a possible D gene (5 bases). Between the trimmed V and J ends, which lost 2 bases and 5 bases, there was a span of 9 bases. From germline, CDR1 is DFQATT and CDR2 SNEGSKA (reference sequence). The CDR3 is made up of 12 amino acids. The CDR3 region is CSARKGSYGYTF. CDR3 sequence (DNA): TGCAGTGCTAGAAAGGGGAGTTATGGCTACACCTTC.

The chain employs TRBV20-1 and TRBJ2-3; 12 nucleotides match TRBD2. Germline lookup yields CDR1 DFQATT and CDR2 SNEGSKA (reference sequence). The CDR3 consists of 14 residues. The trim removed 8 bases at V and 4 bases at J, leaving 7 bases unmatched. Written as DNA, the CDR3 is TGCAGTTCCGGACTAGCGGGATCGGCAGATACGCAGTATTTT. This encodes CSSGLAGSADTQYF.

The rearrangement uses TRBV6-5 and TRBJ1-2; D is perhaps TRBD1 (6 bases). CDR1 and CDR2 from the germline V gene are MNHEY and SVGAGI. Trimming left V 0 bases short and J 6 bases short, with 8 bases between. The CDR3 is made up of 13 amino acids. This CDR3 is CASSYSAGDGYTF. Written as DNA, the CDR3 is TGTGCCAGCAGTTACTCGGCAGGGGATGGCTACACCTTC.

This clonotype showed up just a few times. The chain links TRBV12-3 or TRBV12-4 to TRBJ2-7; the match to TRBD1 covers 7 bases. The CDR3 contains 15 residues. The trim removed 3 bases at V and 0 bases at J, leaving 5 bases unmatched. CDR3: CASSLVWTGSYEQYF. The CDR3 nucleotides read TGTGCCAGCAGTTTGGTTTGGACAGGCTCCTACGAGCAGTACTTC.